This is a list of T cell receptor beta chains from one sample in a study of blood T cell repertoires in COVID-19. The assay was immunoSEQ multiplex PCR, and TCRdb's table has in-frame clones only and misses some. The sample lists 200,000 to 250,000 clones; 86% were seen once. Sequenced: peripheral blood. The receptor set was obtained from an elderly man with acute or convalescent COVID-19. CDR3s include the opening cysteine and the closing phenylalanine or tryptophan. Fields, in order: D gene, clone size, J gene, V gene, CDR3 protein, CDR3 DNA. A D gene is named only where the DNA matches it firmly. Clone size is stated in some rows and not others, as once, few, many or a class when expanded.

D gene: TRBD1; clone size: -; J gene: TRBJ2-5; V gene: TRBV6-2/TRBV6-3; CDR3 protein: CASSYGQVDLKTQYF; CDR3 DNA: TGTGCCAGCAGTTATGGACAGGTGGACCTAAAGACCCAGTACTTC
D gene: TRBD1; clone size: -; J gene: TRBJ1-2; V gene: TRBV6-5; CDR3 protein: CASSRDRGLYGYTF; CDR3 DNA: TGTGCCAGCAGCCGGGACAGGGGGCTCTATGGCTACACCTTC
D gene: TRBD1; clone size: -; J gene: TRBJ1-1; V gene: TRBV28; CDR3 protein: CASNAPGQGADTEAFF; CDR3 DNA: TGTGCCAGCAACGCCCCGGGACAGGGGGCGGACACTGAAGCTTTCTTT
D gene: -; clone size: few; J gene: TRBJ1-6; V gene: TRBV27; CDR3 protein: CASRSRGSYNSPLHF; CDR3 DNA: TGTGCCAGCAGATCCAGGGGTTCCTATAATTCACCCCTCCACTTT
D gene: TRBD2; clone size: -; J gene: TRBJ2-2; V gene: TRBV7-8; CDR3 protein: CASSLGLAANTGELFF; CDR3 DNA: TGTGCCAGCAGCTTAGGACTAGCGGCGAACACCGGGGAGCTGTTTTTT
D gene: -; clone size: -; J gene: TRBJ1-2; V gene: TRBV29-1; CDR3 protein: CSVGGGLSNYGYTF; CDR3 DNA: TGCAGCGTTGGGGGGGGGCTATCTAACTATGGCTACACCTTC
D gene: -; clone size: -; J gene: TRBJ1-6; V gene: TRBV11-2; CDR3 protein: CASSPDRLSYNSPLHF; CDR3 DNA: TGTGCCAGCAGCCCCGACAGGTTGTCCTATAATTCACCCCTCCACTTT
D gene: TRBD1; clone size: -; J gene: TRBJ2-1; V gene: TRBV6-4; CDR3 protein: CASSEQGLGYNEQFF; CDR3 DNA: TGTGCCAGCAGTGAACAGGGGCTAGGGTACAATGAGCAGTTCTTC
D gene: TRBD1; clone size: -; J gene: TRBJ1-1; V gene: TRBV6-5; CDR3 protein: CASSYLQGTTEAFF; CDR3 DNA: TGTGCCAGCAGTTACTTACAGGGGACCACTGAAGCTTTCTTT
D gene: -; clone size: -; J gene: TRBJ2-1; V gene: TRBV3-1/TRBV3-2; CDR3 protein: CASSQGGGDEQFF; CDR3 DNA: TGTGCCAGCAGCCAAGGAGGAGGTGATGAGCAGTTCTTC
D gene: TRBD1; clone size: -; J gene: TRBJ2-1; V gene: TRBV5-1; CDR3 protein: CASSFNQGEVNEQFF; CDR3 DNA: TGCGCCAGCAGCTTCAATCAGGGGGAAGTCAATGAGCAGTTCTTC
D gene: -; clone size: -; J gene: TRBJ1-2; V gene: TRBV5-6; CDR3 protein: CASIYGGARYGYTF; CDR3 DNA: TGTGCCAGCATTTACGGAGGAGCCCGCTATGGCTACACCTTC
D gene: TRBD1; clone size: -; J gene: TRBJ2-7; V gene: TRBV5-1; CDR3 protein: CASSLAGQGTWDEQYF; CDR3 DNA: TGCGCCAGCAGCTTGGCAGGACAGGGGACATGGGACGAGCAGTACTTC
D gene: -; clone size: few; J gene: TRBJ1-5; V gene: TRBV12-3/TRBV12-4; CDR3 protein: CASSLRGNQPQHF; CDR3 DNA: TGTGCCAGCAGTTTAAGGGGTAATCAGCCCCAGCATTTT
D gene: -; clone size: -; J gene: TRBJ1-3; V gene: TRBV18; CDR3 protein: CASSPQESSGNTIYF; CDR3 DNA: TGTGCCAGCTCACCACAGGAGTCCTCTGGAAACACCATATATTTT
D gene: -; clone size: -; J gene: TRBJ1-3; V gene: TRBV6-5; CDR3 protein: CASSYVGSGNTIYF; CDR3 DNA: TGTGCCAGCAGTTATGTCGGCTCTGGAAACACCATATATTTT
D gene: -; clone size: -; J gene: TRBJ1-6; V gene: TRBV3-1/TRBV3-2; CDR3 protein: CASSQDSGYNSPLHF; CDR3 DNA: TGTGCCAGCAGCCAAGATTCCGGGTATAATTCACCCCTCCACTTT
D gene: TRBD1; clone size: few; J gene: TRBJ2-7; V gene: TRBV3-1/TRBV3-2; CDR3 protein: CASSSRQGAHEQYF; CDR3 DNA: TGTGCCAGCAGCAGTCGACAGGGGGCCCACGAGCAGTACTTC
D gene: -; clone size: -; J gene: TRBJ2-7; V gene: TRBV4-2; CDR3 protein: CASSQGAGISYEQYF; CDR3 DNA: TGTGCCAGCAGCCAAGGGGCGGGGATATCCTACGAGCAGTACTTC
D gene: TRBD2; clone size: -; J gene: TRBJ2-3; V gene: TRBV18; CDR3 protein: CASSKRETDTQYF; CDR3 DNA: TGTGCCAGCTCAAAGCGGGAGACAGATACGCAGTATTTT
D gene: -; clone size: -; J gene: TRBJ2-5; V gene: TRBV11-2; CDR3 protein: CASSLGGGEETQYF; CDR3 DNA: TGTGCCAGCAGCTTAGGAGGGGGAGAAGAGACCCAGTACTTC
D gene: -; clone size: few; J gene: TRBJ1-1; V gene: TRBV6-1; CDR3 protein: CASSEARARNTEAFF; CDR3 DNA: TGTGCCAGCAGTGAAGCGCGGGCGCGGAACACTGAAGCTTTCTTT